Below, 17 T cell receptor beta chains from the same sample are listed, as sequenced in a study of blood T cell repertoires in COVID-19. Libraries were prepared by immunoSEQ multiplex PCR; TCRdb keeps only in-frame clonotypes and omits some of them. The table includes 55,000 to 80,000 clones, roughly 90% detected once. Sequenced input: peripheral blood. These receptors came from a human donor in a cohort sampled during active COVID-19.

The rearrangement links TRBV5-5 to TRBJ1-2, with a tentative D call TRBD1 (6 bases). In germline, CDR1 is SGHKS, CDR2 YYEKEE (reference sequence). The CDR3 consists of 15 residues. Trimming cost V 1 base and J 9 bases, with 19 bases left between them. DNA of the CDR3: TGTGCCAGCAGCTTGATTCTTCAGGGGCGGTTTAGCTACACCTTC. This translates into CASSLILQGRFSYTF.

The chain links TRBV18 to TRBJ2-3, with 8 bases identical to TRBD2. Germline V gene sequence: CDR1 KGHSH, CDR2 LQKENI. This CDR3 spans 15 amino acids. V lost 6 bases and J lost 0; bases outside the gene matches: 5. The CDR3 loop is CASSPTSGSTDTQYF. For the CDR3, the DNA is TGTGCCAGCTCCCCAACTAGCGGAAGCACAGATACGCAGTATTTT.

This clone has more than one count but fewer than ten. The chain combines TRBV2 with TRBJ1-6; a possible D gene is TRBD1 (5 bases). The CDR3 has 13 amino acids. V gave up 6 bases and J gave up 10 bases, with 13 bases separating them. The V gene's germline CDR1 is SNHLY and CDR2 FYNNEI. As DNA, the CDR3 is TGTGCCAGCAGGGACACCCAGAGCTCACCCCTCCACTTT. Translated: CASRDTQSSPLHF.

The chain links TRBV6-5 to TRBJ2-2; D is possibly TRBD2 (6 bases). This CDR3 is built from 15 residues. V dropped 6 bases and J dropped 5 bases, with 16 bases sitting between them. The germline V gene has CDR1 MNHEY and CDR2 SVGAGI. The chain's CDR3 is CASSRSGLNTGELFF. CDR3 sequence (DNA): TGTGCCAGCAGCCGCAGCGGGCTGAATACCGGGGAGCTGTTTTTT.

The rearrangement joins TRBV7-2 to TRBJ2-5; no clear D. CDR1 SGHTA and CDR2 FQGNSA come from the germline V gene. V gave up 2 bases and J gave up 7 bases, with 11 bases separating them. The length of the CDR3 is 13 residues. The CDR3 reads CASSLSAHGTQYF. CDR3 in DNA: TGTGCCAGCAGCTTATCTGCCCACGGGACCCAGTACTTC.

The chain employs TRBV19 and TRBJ2-7; the match to TRBD1 covers 7 bases. The junction had 12 bases not matched to a gene; V was cut back by 3 bases and J by 7 bases. Germline CDR1 reads LNHDA; CDR2 reads SQIVND (reference sequence). CDR3 length equals 15 residues. The CDR3 sequence: CASSIDRAGTGEQYF. The CDR3 nucleotides read TGTGCCAGTAGTATCGACAGGGCCGGCACAGGGGAGCAGTACTTC.

The V gene is TRBV2, the J gene TRBJ1-2, with D perhaps TRBD1 (5 bases). CDR1 and CDR2 (germline): SNHLY, FYNNEI. Trimming left V 5 bases short and J 1 base short, with 8 bases between. This CDR3 is 13 amino acids long. CDR3 amino acids: CASSSTVNYGYTF. The CDR3 DNA reads TGTGCCAGCAGTTCGACAGTTAACTATGGCTACACCTTC. Using reference TRBV2 and TRBJ1-2 for the parts outside the CDR3, the full variable domain is EPEVTQTPSHQVTQMGQEVILRCVPISNHLYFYWYRQILGQKVEFLVSFYNNEISEKSEIFDDQFSVERPDGSNFTLKIRSTKLEDSAMYFCASSSTVNYGYTFGSGTRLTVV.

This clone was observed a few times. The V call is TRBV11-2, the J call TRBJ2-3; TRBD2 agrees at 10 bases. V dropped 1 base and J dropped 2; count of bases not matched to a gene: 9. This CDR3 region has 18 residues. Looked up from germline, CDR1 is SGHAT and CDR2 is FQNNGV. The CDR3 DNA follows: TGTGCCAGCAGCTTAGCGCCCCTAGCGGGGGATTTCACAGATACGCAGTATTTT. Its translation: CASSLAPLAGDFTDTQYF.

This sequence joins TRBV5-1 and TRBJ2-7; TRBD1 matches 7 bases. The CDR3 runs 16 residues. After removal of 0 bases from V and 0 bases from J, the junction contained 6 bases not matched to a gene. Germline V lookup: CDR1 SGHRS, CDR2 YFSETQ. The CDR3 DNA sequence: TGCGCCAGCAGCTTGGTGGGACAGTCAGTCTCCTACGAGCAGTACTTC. This sequence encodes CASSLVGQSVSYEQYF.

The chain uses TRBV7-2 and TRBJ2-7; 9 bases align to TRBD1. V shed 5 bases and J 10 bases; nucleotides not matched to a gene: 15. Germline V CDR1 and CDR2: SGHTA, FQGNSA. The CDR3 runs 15 residues. DNA for the CDR3: TGTGCCAGCAGCATCCGGTCCCGGGACAGGGTAGGTCAGTACTTC. It translates to CASSIRSRDRVGQYF.

This chain links TRBV2 with TRBJ1-4; 9 bases fit TRBD1. This CDR3 region has 14 residues. The V gene's germline CDR1 is SNHLY and CDR2 FYNNEI. The V and J ends lost 6 bases and 8 bases, in that order; junction bases with no gene match: 7. CDR3 sequence reads: CASRRTGVGEKLFF. In DNA form, the CDR3 reads TGTGCCAGCAGAAGGACAGGGGTAGGAGAAAAACTGTTTTTT. The whole variable domain, filled in from reference TRBV2 and TRBJ1-4, reads EPEVTQTPSHQVTQMGQEVILRCVPISNHLYFYWYRQILGQKVEFLVSFYNNEISEKSEIFDDQFSVERPDGSNFTLKIRSTKLEDSAMYFCASRRTGVGEKLFFGSGTQLSVL.

This chain joins TRBV25-1 and TRBJ2-7; TRBD2 agrees at 8 bases. Trimming took 3 bases from V and 3 from J; bases not matched to a gene: 7. Germline loops: CDR1 MGHDK, CDR2 SYGVNS. The CDR3 covers 15 residues. The CDR3 DNA reads as TGTGCCAGCAGTGAGCGCGGGGGGAGCTTCTACGAGCAGTACTTC. Translating it yields CASSERGGSFYEQYF.

V is TRBV4-2 and J is TRBJ2-3; TRBD1 agrees at 7 bases. Per the germline V gene, CDR1 is LGHNA and CDR2 is YNFKEQ. V shed 0 bases and J 0 bases; nucleotides not matched to a gene: 3. The CDR3 has 16 residues. CDR3 amino acids: CASSQDPGQSTDTQYF. CDR3 DNA sequence: TGTGCCAGCAGCCAAGACCCGGGACAGAGCACAGATACGCAGTATTTT.

V usage is TRBV3-1 (or the pseudogene TRBV3-2) and J usage is TRBJ2-5; 11 nucleotides match TRBD2. There are 16 residues in the CDR3. Germline loops: CDR1 LGHDT, CDR2 YNNKEL (reference sequence). V lost 0 bases to trimming and J lost 5 bases; unmatched junction nucleotides: 5. The CDR3 region has the DNA TGTGCCAGCAGCCAAGATTGGCTAGCGGGGGGTGAGACCCAGTACTTC. This translates into CASSQDWLAGGETQYF.

The genes are TRBV6-1 and TRBJ2-1; 11 bases are shared with TRBD2. The ends lost 3 bases at V and 2 bases at J; junction bases unmatched: 0. Germline-derived CDR1 and CDR2 are MNHNS and SASEGT. The CDR3 extends over 15 amino acids. The CDR3 loop is CASSETSGAYNEQFF. CDR3 bases: TGTGCCAGCAGTGAGACTAGCGGGGCCTACAATGAGCAGTTCTTC.

This chain connects TRBV4-2 to TRBJ2-3, with unresolved D. The CDR3 extends over 14 amino acids. V lost 0 bases and J lost 2, with 6 bases in between. CDR1 and CDR2 from the germline V gene are LGHNA and YNFKEQ. CDR3 residues: CASSQDGDTDTQYF. The CDR3 bases are TGTGCCAGCAGCCAAGACGGAGACACAGATACGCAGTATTTT.

V gene TRBV28 combines with J gene TRBJ1-6, with 7 bases identical to TRBD1. Trimming removed 1 base from V and 10 bases from J; junction bases left unmatched: 16. Per germline, CDR1 MDHEN and CDR2 SYDVKM. The CDR3 is made up of 18 amino acids. CDR3 sequence (DNA): TGTGCCAGCAGTTTATCTGTAATTCGACAGGGAGGAAAATCACCCCTCCACTTT. Its protein is CASSLSVIRQGGKSPLHF.